The entry below gives a single T cell receptor (beta chain) sequence along with its context. The antigen this receptor binds is unknown. No qualities accompany the bases; no much larger clone lies one base away. Sorted unstimulated T cells, along with proliferating T cells recovered from mixed lymphocyte reactions, underwent TCRbeta CDR3 sequencing. Fresh whole blood from approximately ten HLA-typed healthy donors was used to isolate PBMCs. Counted from cysteine to phenylalanine, this CDR3 has 15 amino acids. Only CDR3 DNA is held: 45 bases, read in frame from base 1. The germline V gene supplies CDR1 SGDLS and CDR2 YYNGEE. V loses 3 bases, J loses 2 bases, and the germline ends lie 13 bases apart. This sample was taken from a study of siplizumab effects on memory and regulatory T cells (dated by TCRdb to the late 2010s). Study-level background: The study looked at the effect of siplizumab, an anti-CD2 antibody, on alloreactive T-cell subsets in allogeneic mixed lymphocyte reactions made from human PBMCs.

Preparation of the library involved the immunoSEQ multiplex PCR assay. Each sample had around 100,000 TCR templates assayed by the deep sequencing platform. Genomic DNA extracted from sorted T cells was the material used for TCRbeta CDR3 sequencing. Per the authors' processing: The R programming language was used for the clonal analysis of the TCRbeta CDR3 data. Unstimulated samples were compared with post-reaction CFSE-low samples to define alloreactive CD4+ and CD8+ clones. By matching sequences to the repertoires of sorted unstimulated Treg and non-Treg cells, each alloreactive CD4+ clone was assigned a regulatory or non-regulatory origin. Entries here come from immuneACCESS through TCRdb and include only in-frame sequences with V and J called. Some clones fail to appear in such tables; in the studies checked, an unresolved V gene covers under half of the shortfall, and the cause of the remainder is unknown. The DNA was the basis for D and trimming; V, J and clone size are from that table. The sample contains nearly 85,000 clones, about 95% of them found a single time. The ten largest clones represent around a sixth of the sample.

Broader findings and caveats from the paper: The suppressive function of proliferating Tregs from siplizumab cultures was not functionally confirmed. Because sequences below about 10^-5 frequency were poorly captured, only a minor fraction of alloreactive clones could be mapped to unstimulated subsets. Of the alloreactive CD4+ clones that could be mapped, the Treg-derived share averaged approximately 69% with siplizumab compared with about 25% in control reactions. Siplizumab significantly reduced the cumulative frequency of alloreactive sequences traceable to unstimulated CD4+ memory T cells. Roughly 80-97% of proliferating CD4+ or CD8+ clones could not be assigned a naive or memory phenotype. Greater diversity appeared to be present in unstimulated naive T cells than in memory T cells, and a substantial contribution to the alloresponse seemed to be made by naive cells.

Sequenced: CD8+ T cells sorted from blood. The sequence is built from TRBV9 and TRBJ2-3, with a tentative D gene TRBD1 over 6 matching bases. This clonotype was obtained from a human donor in good health. The CDR3 corresponds to CASSGAGAITDTQYF. The DNA reads TGTGCCAGCAGCGGGGCAGGGGCCATCACAGATACGCAGTATTTT.